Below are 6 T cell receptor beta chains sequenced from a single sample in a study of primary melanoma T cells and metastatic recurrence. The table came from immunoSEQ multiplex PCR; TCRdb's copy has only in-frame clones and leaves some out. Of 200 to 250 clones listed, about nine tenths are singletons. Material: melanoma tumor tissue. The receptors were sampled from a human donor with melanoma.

CDR3 amino acids: CASSEWAASTDTQYF. The CDR3 bases are TGCGCCAGCAGTGAGTGGGCAGCTAGCACAGATACGCAGTATTTT. V usage is TRBV10-2 and J usage is TRBJ2-3; D unresolved. CDR3 length: 15 amino acids. The germline gives CDR1 WSHSY, CDR2 SAAADI. Between the trimmed V and J ends, which lost 1 base and 0 bases, there was a span of 8 bases.

The CDR3 coding sequence is TGTGCCAGCAGTTTTTCGGGGCCAGGGGAATCGGGTGAGCAGTTCTTC. Its translation is CASSFSGPGESGEQFF. The chain links TRBV8-2 to TRBJ2-1; the tabulated D call, TRBD1, remains unverified against the DNA. TRBV8-2 has pseudogene status. The CDR3 length is 16 residues.

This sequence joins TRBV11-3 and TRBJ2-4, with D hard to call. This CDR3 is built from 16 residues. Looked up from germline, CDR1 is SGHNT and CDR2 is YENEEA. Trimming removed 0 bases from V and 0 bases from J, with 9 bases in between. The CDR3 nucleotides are TGTGCCAGCAGCTTAGATCAAGGTTTAGCCAAAAACATTCAGTACTTC. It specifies CASSLDQGLAKNIQYF.

CDR3 bases: TGTGCCAGCAGTTGGACTAGCGGGGGGCGGGGCACAGATACGCAGTATTTT. As protein: CASSWTSGGRGTDTQYF. This chain links TRBV6-8 with TRBJ2-3, with TRBD2 matching 14 bases. Germline-derived CDR1 and CDR2 are MNHGY and SAAAGT. Trimming cost V 4 bases and J 1 base; bases outside gene matches: 4. The CDR3 is made up of 17 amino acids.

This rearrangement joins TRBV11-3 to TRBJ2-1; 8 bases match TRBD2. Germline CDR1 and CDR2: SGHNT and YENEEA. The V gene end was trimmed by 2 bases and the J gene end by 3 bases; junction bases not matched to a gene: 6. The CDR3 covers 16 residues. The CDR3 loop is CASSLYAGGRYNEQFF. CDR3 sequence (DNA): TGTGCCAGCAGCTTATACGCGGGGGGCCGCTACAATGAGCAGTTCTTC.

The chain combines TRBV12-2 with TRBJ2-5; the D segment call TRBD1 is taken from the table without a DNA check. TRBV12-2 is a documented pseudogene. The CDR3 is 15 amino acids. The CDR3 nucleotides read TGTGCCACCTCACAAGGGGGCCTTTCAGGAGAGACCCAGTACTTC. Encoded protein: CATSQGGLSGETQYF.